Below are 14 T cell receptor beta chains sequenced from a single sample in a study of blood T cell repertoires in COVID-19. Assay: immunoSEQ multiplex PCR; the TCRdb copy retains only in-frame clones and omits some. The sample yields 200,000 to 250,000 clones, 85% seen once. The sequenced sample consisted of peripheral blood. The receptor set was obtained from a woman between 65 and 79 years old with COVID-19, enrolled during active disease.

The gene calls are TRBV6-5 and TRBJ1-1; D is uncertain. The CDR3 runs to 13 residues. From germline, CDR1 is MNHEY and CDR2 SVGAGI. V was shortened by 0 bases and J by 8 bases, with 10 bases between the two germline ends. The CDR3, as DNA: TGTGCCAGCAGTTACTCTCCGGGTTTGGAAGCTTTCTTT. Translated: CASSYSPGLEAFF.

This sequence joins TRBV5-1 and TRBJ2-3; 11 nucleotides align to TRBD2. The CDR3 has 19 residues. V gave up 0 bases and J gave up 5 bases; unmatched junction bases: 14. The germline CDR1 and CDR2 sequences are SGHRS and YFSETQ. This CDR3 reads CASSLEVSGRVSAQDTQYF. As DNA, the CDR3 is TGCGCCAGCAGCTTGGAGGTTAGCGGGAGGGTTTCGGCCCAAGATACGCAGTATTTT.

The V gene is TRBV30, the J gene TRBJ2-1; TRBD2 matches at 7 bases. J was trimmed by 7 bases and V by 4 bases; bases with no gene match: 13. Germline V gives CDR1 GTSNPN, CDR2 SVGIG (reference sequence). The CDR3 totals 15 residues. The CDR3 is CAWTVTSAAGNEQFF. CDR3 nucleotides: TGTGCCTGGACGGTCACTAGCGCAGCAGGTAATGAGCAGTTCTTC.

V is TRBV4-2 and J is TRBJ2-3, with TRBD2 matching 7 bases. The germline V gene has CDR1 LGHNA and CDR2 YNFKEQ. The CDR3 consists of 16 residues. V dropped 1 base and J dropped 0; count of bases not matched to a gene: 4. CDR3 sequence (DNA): TGTGCCAGCAGCCAAGGTGGAGCGGGGAGCACAGATACGCAGTATTTT. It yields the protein CASSQGGAGSTDTQYF.

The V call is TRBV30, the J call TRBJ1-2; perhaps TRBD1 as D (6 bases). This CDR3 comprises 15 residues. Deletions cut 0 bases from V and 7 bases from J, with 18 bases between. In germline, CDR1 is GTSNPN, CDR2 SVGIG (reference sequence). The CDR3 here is CAWSVQGGQKSGYTF. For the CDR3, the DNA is TGTGCCTGGAGTGTACAGGGCGGACAGAAAAGTGGCTACACCTTC.

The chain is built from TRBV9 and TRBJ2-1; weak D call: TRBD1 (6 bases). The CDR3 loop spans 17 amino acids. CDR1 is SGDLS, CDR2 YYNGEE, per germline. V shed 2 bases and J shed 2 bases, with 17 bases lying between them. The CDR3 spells CASSVPNPGVAYNEQFF. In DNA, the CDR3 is TGTGCCAGCAGCGTGCCTAATCCAGGGGTCGCCTACAATGAGCAGTTCTTC.

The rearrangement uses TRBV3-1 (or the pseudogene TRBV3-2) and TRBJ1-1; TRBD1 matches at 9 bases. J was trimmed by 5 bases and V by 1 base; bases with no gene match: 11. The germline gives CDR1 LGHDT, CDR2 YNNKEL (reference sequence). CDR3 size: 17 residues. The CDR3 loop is CASSQGVGTGKATEAFF. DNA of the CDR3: TGTGCCAGCAGCCAAGGGGTAGGGACAGGGAAGGCTACTGAAGCTTTCTTT.

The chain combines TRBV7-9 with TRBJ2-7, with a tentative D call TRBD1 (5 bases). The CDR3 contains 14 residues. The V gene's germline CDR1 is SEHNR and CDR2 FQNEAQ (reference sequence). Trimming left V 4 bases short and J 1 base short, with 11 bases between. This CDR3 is CASSSTGLSYEQYF. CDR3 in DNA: TGTGCCAGCAGCTCCACAGGTCTATCCTACGAGCAGTACTTC.

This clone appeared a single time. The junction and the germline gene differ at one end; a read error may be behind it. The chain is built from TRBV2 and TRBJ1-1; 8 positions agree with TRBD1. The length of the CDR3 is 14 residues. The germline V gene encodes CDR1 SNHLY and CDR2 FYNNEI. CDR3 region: CASSEGTGNTEAFF. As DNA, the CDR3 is TGTGCCAGCAGCGAAGGGACAGGGAACACTGAAGCTTTCTTT.

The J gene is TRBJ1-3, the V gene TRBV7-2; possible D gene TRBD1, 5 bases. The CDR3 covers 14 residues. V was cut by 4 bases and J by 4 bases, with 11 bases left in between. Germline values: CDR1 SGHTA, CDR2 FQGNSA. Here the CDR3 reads CASSSPGWGNTIYF. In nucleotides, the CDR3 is TGTGCCAGCAGCTCCCCAGGGTGGGGAAACACCATATATTTT.

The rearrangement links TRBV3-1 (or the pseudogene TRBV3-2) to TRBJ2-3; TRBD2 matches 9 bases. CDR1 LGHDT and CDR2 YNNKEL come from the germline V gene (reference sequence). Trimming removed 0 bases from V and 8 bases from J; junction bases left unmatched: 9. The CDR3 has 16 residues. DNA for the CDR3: TGTGCCAGCAGCCAAGATCTAGCGGGACCGTCCCGTACGCAGTATTTT. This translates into CASSQDLAGPSRTQYF.

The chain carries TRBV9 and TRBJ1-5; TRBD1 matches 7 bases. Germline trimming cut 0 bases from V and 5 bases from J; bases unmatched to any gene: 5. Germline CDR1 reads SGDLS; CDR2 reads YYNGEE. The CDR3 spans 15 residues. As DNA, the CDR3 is TGTGCCAGCAGCGTAGGGGACGACAGGGATCAGCCCCAGCATTTT. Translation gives CASSVGDDRDQPQHF.

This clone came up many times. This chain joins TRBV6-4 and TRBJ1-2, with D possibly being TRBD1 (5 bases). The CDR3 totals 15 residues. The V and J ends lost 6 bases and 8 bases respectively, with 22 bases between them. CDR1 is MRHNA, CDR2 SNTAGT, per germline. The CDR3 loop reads CASSSGTPGGRGYTF. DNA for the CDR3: TGTGCCAGCAGCTCAGGGACCCCGGGAGGACGGGGCTACACCTTC.

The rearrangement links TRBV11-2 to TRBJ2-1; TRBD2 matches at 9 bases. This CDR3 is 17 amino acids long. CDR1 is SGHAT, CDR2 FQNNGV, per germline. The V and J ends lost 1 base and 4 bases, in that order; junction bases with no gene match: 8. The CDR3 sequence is CASSLGGSGRGYNEQFF. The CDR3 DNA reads TGTGCCAGCAGCTTAGGGGGTAGCGGGAGAGGATACAATGAGCAGTTCTTC.